This section outlines one T cell receptor beta chain sequence together with its context. This sample is drawn from a study of blood T cell repertoires in COVID-19. Study summary: Donors in the United States, Italy and Spain gave samples during acute or convalescent COVID-19. PBMCs, B-cell-depleted T cells, or T cells were the source of the cDNA or gDNA that made up the material.

Per the original data handling: Reference gene primers were amplified, and this amplification served to estimate nucleated cell counts. The data were produced by immunoSEQ multiplex PCR, yet TCRdb's version contains in-frame clones alone and is incomplete. V and J calls and clone size follow that table, whereas D and trimming were derived from the DNA. There are 150,000 to 180,000 clones in the sample; around 78% occur only once, and roughly 1.7% lies in the top ten. The TCR sequence derives from a man at least 80 years old with acute or convalescent COVID-19. Material: peripheral blood.

CDR3 in amino acids: CASSYGGGTNTGELFF. In DNA form, the CDR3 reads TGTGCCAGCAGCTACGGGGGAGGGACGAACACCGGGGAGCTGTTTTTT. V is TRBV7-8 and J is TRBJ2-2, with 7 bases lining up with TRBD2. The CDR3 covers 16 residues. V lost 4 bases to trimming and J lost 0 bases; unmatched junction nucleotides: 5. Germline CDR1 and CDR2: SGHVS and FQNEAQ.